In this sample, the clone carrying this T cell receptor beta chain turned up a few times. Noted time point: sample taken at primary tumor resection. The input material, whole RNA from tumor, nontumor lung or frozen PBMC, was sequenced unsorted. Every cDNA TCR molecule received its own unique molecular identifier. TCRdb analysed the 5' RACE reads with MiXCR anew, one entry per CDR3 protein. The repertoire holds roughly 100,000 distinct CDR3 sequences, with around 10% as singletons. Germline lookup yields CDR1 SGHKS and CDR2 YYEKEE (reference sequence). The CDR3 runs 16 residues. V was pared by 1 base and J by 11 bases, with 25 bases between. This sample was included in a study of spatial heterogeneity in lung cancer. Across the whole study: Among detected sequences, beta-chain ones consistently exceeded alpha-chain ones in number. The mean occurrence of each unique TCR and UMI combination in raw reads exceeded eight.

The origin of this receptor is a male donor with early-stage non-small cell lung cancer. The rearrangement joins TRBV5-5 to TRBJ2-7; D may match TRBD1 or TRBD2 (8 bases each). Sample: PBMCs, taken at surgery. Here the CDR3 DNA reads TGTGCCAGCAGCTTGAAGACAGGGGAAACTAGCGGCCCCGAGTACTTC. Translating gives CASSLKTGETSGPEYF.